This is a list of T cell receptor beta chains from one sample in a study of cytomegalovirus exposure and HLA in healthy donors. The protocol was immunoSEQ multiplex PCR, while the TCRdb copy is restricted to in-frame clones and leaves out a portion. Found here are about 96,000 clones, 79% of them singletons; the top ten hold around 3%. Material: PBMCs. These receptors came from a man aged 30 to 39 in good health and CMV-seronegative. CDR3s include the opening cysteine and the closing phenylalanine or tryptophan. D genes are given only for firm matches. For some rows the clone size is stated as once, few or many, or as a class when expanded; others skip it.

d_call,j_call,v_call,clone_size,cdr3_aa,cdr3_nt
TRBD1,TRBJ2-3,TRBV5-1,.,CASSSQGAWRGLTDTQYF,TGCGCCAGCAGCTCCCAGGGGGCATGGCGGGGCCTCACAGATACGCAGTATTTT
.,TRBJ1-1,TRBV4-3,.,CASSQAVLNTEAFF,TGCGCCAGCAGCCAAGCAGTCCTGAACACTGAAGCTTTCTTT
TRBD1,TRBJ2-7,TRBV7-2,once,CASSLARTGTYEQYF,TGTGCCAGCAGCTTAGCTCGGACAGGGACCTACGAGCAGTACTTC
.,TRBJ2-1,TRBV19,.,CASRPGTGWGYNEQFF,TGTGCCAGTAGACCGGGAACAGGGTGGGGGTACAATGAGCAGTTCTTC
TRBD1,TRBJ1-5,TRBV19,.,CASSIVPGGEPQHF,TGTGCCAGTAGTATAGTTCCAGGGGGAGAGCCCCAGCATTTT
TRBD1,TRBJ2-1,TRBV5-1,.,CASSEDSGTVLYNEQFF,TGCGCCAGCAGCGAAGACTCCGGGACAGTCCTTTACAATGAGCAGTTCTTC
.,TRBJ2-7,TRBV13,.,CASSLGGGAYEQYF,TGTGCCAGCAGCTTAGGTGGAGGGGCCTACGAGCAGTACTTC
TRBD1,TRBJ1-3,TRBV6-5,.,CASSYSGQASRNTIYF,TGTGCCAGCAGTTACTCGGGACAGGCCTCTAGAAACACCATATATTTT
TRBD2,TRBJ2-5,TRBV29-1,.,CSVEVGLAVETQYF,TGCAGCGTTGAAGTCGGACTAGCGGTGGAGACCCAGTACTTC
.,TRBJ1-2,TRBV5-6,.,CASLNRGRLNYGYTF,TGTGCCAGCCTCAATAGGGGGAGACTTAACTATGGCTACACCTTC
TRBD2,TRBJ2-1,TRBV18,.,CASSPPSRGGEQFF,TGTGCCAGCTCACCACCCTCCCGGGGGGGTGAGCAGTTCTTC
.,TRBJ1-1,TRBV5-8,.,CASSLLASRETEAFF,TGTGCCAGCAGCTTACTAGCCAGCCGAGAAACTGAAGCTTTCTTT